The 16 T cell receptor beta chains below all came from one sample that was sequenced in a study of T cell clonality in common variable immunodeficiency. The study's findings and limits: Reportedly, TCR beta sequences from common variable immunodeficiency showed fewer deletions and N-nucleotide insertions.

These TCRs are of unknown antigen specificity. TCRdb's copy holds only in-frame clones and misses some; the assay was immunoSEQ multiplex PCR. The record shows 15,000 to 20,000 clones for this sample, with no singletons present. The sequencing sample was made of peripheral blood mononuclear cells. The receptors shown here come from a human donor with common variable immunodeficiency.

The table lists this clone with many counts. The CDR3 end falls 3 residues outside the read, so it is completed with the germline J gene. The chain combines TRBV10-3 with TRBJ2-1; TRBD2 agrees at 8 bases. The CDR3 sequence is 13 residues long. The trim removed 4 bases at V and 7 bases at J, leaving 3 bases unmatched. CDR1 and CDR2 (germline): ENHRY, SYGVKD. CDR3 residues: CAISVLADNEQFF. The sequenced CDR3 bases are TGTGCCATCAGTGTACTAGCGGATAATGAG.

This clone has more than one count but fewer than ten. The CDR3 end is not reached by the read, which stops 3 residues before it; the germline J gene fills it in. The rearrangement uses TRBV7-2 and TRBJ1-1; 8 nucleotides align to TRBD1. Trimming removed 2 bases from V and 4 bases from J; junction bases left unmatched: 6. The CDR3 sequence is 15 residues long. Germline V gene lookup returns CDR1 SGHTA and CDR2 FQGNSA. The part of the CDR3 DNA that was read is TGTGCCAGCAGCTTACAGGGGGCTGGGGGCACTGAA. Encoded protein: CASSLQGAGGTE. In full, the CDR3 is CASSLQGAGGTEAFF. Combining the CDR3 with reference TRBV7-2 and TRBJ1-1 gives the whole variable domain GAGVSQSPSNKVTEKGKDVELRCDPISGHTALYWYRQSLGQGLEFLIYFQGNSAPDKSGLPSDRFSAERTGGSVSTLTIQRTQQEDSAVYLCASSLQGAGGTEAFFGQGTRLTVV.

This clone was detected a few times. CDR3 sequence reads: CASSRPGTNEYGYTF. The CDR3 DNA, read in part, is TGTGCCAGCTCACGTCCCGGGACAAATGAATATGGC. The chain is built from TRBV18 and TRBJ1-2; tentatively, D is TRBD1 (6 bases). The missing CDR3 end, 3 residues past where the read stops, is filled in from the germline J gene. Germline CDR1 is KGHSH and CDR2 is LQKENI. V was clipped by 4 bases and J by 5 bases, with 17 bases between them. The CDR3 runs to 15 residues.

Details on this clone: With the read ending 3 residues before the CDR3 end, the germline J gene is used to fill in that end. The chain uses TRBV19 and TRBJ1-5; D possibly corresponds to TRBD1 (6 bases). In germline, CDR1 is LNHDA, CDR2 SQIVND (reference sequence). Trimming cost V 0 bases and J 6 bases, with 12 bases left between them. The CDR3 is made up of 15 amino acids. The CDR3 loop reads CASSIDTGPRQPQHF. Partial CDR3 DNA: TGTGCCAGTAGTATAGACACAGGGCCCCGTCAGCCC.

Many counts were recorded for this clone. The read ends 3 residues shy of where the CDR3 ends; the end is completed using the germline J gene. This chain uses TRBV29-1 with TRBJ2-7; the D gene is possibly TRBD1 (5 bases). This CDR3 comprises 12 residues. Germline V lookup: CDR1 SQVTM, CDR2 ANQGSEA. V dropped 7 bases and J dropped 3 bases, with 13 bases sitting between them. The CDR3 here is CSAKLGVYEQYF. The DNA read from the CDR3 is TGCAGCGCCAAGCTAGGGGTCTACGAG.

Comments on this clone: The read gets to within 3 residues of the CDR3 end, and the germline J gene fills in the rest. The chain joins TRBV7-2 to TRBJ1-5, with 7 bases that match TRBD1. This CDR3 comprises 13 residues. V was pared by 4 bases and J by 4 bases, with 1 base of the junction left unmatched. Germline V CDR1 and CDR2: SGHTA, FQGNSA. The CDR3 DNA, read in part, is TGTGCCAGCAGCTCGACAGGGAATCAGCCC. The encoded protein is CASSSTGNQP. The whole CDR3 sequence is CASSSTGNQPQHF.

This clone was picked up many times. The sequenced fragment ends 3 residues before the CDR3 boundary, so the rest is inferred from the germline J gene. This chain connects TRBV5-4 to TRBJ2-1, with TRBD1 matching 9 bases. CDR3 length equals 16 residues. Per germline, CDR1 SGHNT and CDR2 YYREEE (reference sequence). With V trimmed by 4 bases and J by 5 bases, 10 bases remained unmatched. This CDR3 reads CASSDPPGTGNNEQFF. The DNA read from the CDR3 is TGTGCCAGCAGCGATCCCCCCGGGACAGGGAACAATGAG.

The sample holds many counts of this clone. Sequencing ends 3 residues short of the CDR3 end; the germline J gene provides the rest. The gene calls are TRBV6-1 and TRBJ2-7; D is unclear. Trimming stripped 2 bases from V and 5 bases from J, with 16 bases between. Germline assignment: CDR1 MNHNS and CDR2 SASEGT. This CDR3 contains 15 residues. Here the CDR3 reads CASSELTTVTNEQYF. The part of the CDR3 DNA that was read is TGTGCCAGCAGTGAACTGACAACGGTTACGAACGAG.

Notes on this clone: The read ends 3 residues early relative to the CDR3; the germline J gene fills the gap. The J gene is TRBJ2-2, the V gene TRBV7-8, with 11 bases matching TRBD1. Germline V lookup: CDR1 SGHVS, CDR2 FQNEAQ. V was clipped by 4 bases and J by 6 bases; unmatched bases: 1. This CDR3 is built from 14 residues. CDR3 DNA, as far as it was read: TGTGCCAGCAGCTGGGGACAGGGGGCCGGGGAG. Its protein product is CASSWGQGAGE. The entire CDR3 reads CASSWGQGAGELFF.

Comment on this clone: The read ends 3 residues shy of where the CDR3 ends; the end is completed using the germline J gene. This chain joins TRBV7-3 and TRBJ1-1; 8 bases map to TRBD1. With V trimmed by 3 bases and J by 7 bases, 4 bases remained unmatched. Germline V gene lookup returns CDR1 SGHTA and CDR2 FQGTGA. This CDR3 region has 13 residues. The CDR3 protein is CASSFTGGGEAFF. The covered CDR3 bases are TGTGCCAGCAGCTTCACAGGGGGTGGTGAA.

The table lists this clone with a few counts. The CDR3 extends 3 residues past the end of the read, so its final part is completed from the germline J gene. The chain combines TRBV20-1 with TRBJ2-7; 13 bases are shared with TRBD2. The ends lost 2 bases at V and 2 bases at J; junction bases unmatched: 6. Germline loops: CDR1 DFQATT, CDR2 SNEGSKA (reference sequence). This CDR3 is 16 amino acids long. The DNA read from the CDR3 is TGCAGTGCTAGAAGGGGGACTAGCGGGGTTACCTACGAG. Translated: CSARRGTSGVTYE. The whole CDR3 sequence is CSARRGTSGVTYEQYF.

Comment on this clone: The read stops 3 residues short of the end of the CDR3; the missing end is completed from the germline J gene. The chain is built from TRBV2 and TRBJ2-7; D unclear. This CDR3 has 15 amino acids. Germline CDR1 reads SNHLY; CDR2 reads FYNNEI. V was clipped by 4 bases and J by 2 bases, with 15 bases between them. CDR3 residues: CASSVGFHSTYEQYF. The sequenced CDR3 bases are TGTGCCAGCAGTGTCGGGTTTCACTCAACCTACGAG.

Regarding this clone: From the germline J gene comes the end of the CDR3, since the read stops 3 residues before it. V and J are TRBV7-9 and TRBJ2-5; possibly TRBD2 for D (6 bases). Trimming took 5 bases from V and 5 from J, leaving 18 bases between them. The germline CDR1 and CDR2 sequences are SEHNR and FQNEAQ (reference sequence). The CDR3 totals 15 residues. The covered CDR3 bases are TGTGCCAGCAGCCCAGGTGGCGCGGGGAGTGAGACC. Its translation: CASSPGGAGSET. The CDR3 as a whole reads CASSPGGAGSETQYF.

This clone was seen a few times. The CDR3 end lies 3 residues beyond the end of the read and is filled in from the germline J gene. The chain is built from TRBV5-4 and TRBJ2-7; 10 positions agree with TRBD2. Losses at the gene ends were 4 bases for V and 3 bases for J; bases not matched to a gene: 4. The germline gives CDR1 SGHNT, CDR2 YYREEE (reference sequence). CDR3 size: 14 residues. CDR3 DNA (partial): TGTGCCAGCAGCATCGCTAGCGGGGGCTACGAG. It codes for CASSIASGGYE. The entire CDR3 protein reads CASSIASGGYEQYF.

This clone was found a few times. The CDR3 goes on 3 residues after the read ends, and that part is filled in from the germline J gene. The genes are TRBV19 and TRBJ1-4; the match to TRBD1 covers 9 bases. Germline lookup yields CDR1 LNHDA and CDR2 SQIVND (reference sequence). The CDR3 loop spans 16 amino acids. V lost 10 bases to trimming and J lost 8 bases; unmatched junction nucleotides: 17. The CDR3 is CATRPGTGIGGEKLFF. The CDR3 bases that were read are TGTGCCACCCGTCCCGGGACAGGGATTGGGGGAGAAAAA.

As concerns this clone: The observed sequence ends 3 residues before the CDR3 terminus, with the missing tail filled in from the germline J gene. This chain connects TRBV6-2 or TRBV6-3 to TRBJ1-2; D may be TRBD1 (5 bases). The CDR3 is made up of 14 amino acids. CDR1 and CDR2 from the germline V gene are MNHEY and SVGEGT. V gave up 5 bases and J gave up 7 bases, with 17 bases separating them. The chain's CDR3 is CASSRGTSRGGYTF. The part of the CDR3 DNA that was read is TGTGCCAGCAGTCGTGGGACTTCCCGAGGTGGC.